The 19 T cell receptor beta chains reported below all come from one sample, sequenced in a study of shared T cell receptors in the human thymus. Only in-frame clones appear in the TCRdb table, and some are missing; sequencing was by immunoSEQ multiplex PCR. The table lists approximately 730,000 clones, approximately 85% of them singletons. This sample was shared with a second study, whose subject was human thymus T cells.

Material for sequencing was thymocytes. These TCRs come from a girl less than two years old with a congenital heart defect.

The CDR3 reads CASSEIKWGQRNTEAFF. The CDR3 nucleotides are TGTGCCAGCAGTGAAATAAAGTGGGGACAGAGGAACACTGAAGCTTTCTTT. This chain joins TRBV6-1 and TRBJ1-1; 7 bases map to TRBD1. The germline gives CDR1 MNHNS, CDR2 SASEGT. CDR3 size: 17 residues. The trim removed 2 bases at V and 1 base at J, leaving 10 bases unmatched.

The chain employs TRBV4-3 and TRBJ2-1; 14 nucleotides line up with TRBD2. CDR1 is LGHNA, CDR2 YSLEER, per germline. V trimming: 1 base; J trimming: 9 bases; junction bases outside the gene matches: 11. The CDR3 extends over 18 amino acids. The DNA of the CDR3 is TGCGCCAGCAGCCAAGTTCCGACTAGCGGGGGGGTATGGGGTGAGCAGTTCTTC. It codes for CASSQVPTSGGVWGEQFF.

Notes on this clone: This same CDR3 is encoded by further DNA sequences in the sample. This chain uses TRBV28 with TRBJ1-4, with no clear D. Germline V lookup: CDR1 MDHEN, CDR2 SYDVKM. V lost 2 bases, J lost 0 bases, and 7 bases lay in between. CDR3 length equals 15 residues. In DNA, the CDR3 is TGTGCCAGCAGTTTAGGTGGAGCAACTAATGAAAAACTGTTTTTT. Translated: CASSLGGATNEKLFF.

The chain couples TRBV9 to TRBJ1-4; unclear D gene. V was cut by 4 bases and J by 0 bases, with 16 bases left in between. Germline CDR1 reads SGDLS; CDR2 reads YYNGEE. The CDR3 is made up of 17 amino acids. CDR3 sequence reads: CASSSAGGGSTNEKLFF. DNA for the CDR3: TGTGCCAGCAGCTCGGCGGGTGGAGGGTCAACTAATGAAAAACTGTTTTTT.

Comment on this clone: One junction end does not reproduce the germline sequence, and a read error may be involved. Distinct nucleotide sequences in the sample also encode this CDR3. The chain couples TRBV18 to TRBJ1-6; D gene uncertain. Germline V gene data show CDR1 as KGHSH and CDR2 as LQKENI. The CDR3 contains 15 residues. The CDR3 DNA reads as TGTGCCAGCTCACCGCCTTGGGCCGACAATTCCCCCCTCCACTTT. Protein product: CASSPPWADNSPLHF.

The chain couples TRBV6-5 to TRBJ1-2, with 8 bases that match TRBD1. The CDR3 is 14 amino acids. Trimming took 5 bases from V and 4 from J; bases not matched to a gene: 6. From germline, CDR1 is MNHEY and CDR2 SVGAGI. The CDR3 DNA reads as TGTGCCAGCAGTCCTGGCAGGGGGCTCTATGGCTACACCTTC. It is translated as CASSPGRGLYGYTF.

CDR3 coding DNA: TGCGCCAGCAGCTTGGTGTGTTCAGGGCCAAGGCTTAGTTCACCCCTCCACTTT. This sequence encodes CASSLVCSGPRLSSPLHF. This chain uses TRBV5-1 with TRBJ1-6; D possibly corresponds to TRBD1 (5 bases). Germline values: CDR1 SGHRS, CDR2 YFSETQ. The CDR3 is made up of 18 amino acids. V was shortened by 0 bases and J by 9 bases, with 22 bases between the two germline ends.

The rearrangement joins TRBV12-5 to TRBJ2-7; 8 positions agree with TRBD2. V lost 5 bases, J lost 0 bases, and 9 bases stayed unmatched. This CDR3 comprises 16 residues. The V gene's germline CDR1 is LGHNT and CDR2 FRNRAP. CDR3 in DNA: TGTGCTAGTGGTCCGGGAGGGAAGACTAGCTCCTACGAGCAGTACTTC. It translates to CASGPGGKTSSYEQYF. The full variable domain, completed using reference TRBV12-5 and TRBJ2-7, is DARVTQTPRHKVTEMGQEVTMRCQPILGHNTVFWYRQTMMQGLELLAYFRNRAPLDDSGMPKDRFSAEMPDATLATLKIQPSEPRDSAVYFCASGPGGKTSSYEQYFGPGTRLTVT.

This chain links TRBV4-1 with TRBJ2-1, with 15 nucleotides matching TRBD2. The CDR3 extends over 20 amino acids. V was pared by 0 bases and J by 4 bases, with 10 bases of the junction left unmatched. CDR1 and CDR2 from the germline V gene are MGHRA and YSYEKL. The CDR3 region is CASSQDTPRTSGGGYNEQFF. The CDR3 DNA reads as TGCGCCAGCAGCCAAGATACCCCCAGGACTAGCGGGGGGGGGTACAATGAGCAGTTCTTC.

The CDR3 reads CASSELAGGRIKNIQYF. CDR3 bases: TGTGCCAGCAGTGAGCTAGCGGGGGGCCGAATTAAAAACATTCAGTACTTC. The chain has TRBV6-1 and TRBJ2-4; 11 positions agree with TRBD2. Germline V gene sequence: CDR1 MNHNS, CDR2 SASEGT. V was clipped by 3 bases and J by 4 bases; unmatched bases: 8. The CDR3 runs to 17 residues.

The V call is TRBV6-1, the J call TRBJ2-3; TRBD1 matches at 9 bases. This CDR3 spans 14 amino acids. V dropped 11 bases and J dropped 4; count of bases not matched to a gene: 10. Germline V gives CDR1 MNHNS, CDR2 SASEGT. The CDR3 DNA sequence: TGTGCCGGGGCCCCGGGACAGGGCCCAGATACGCAGTATTTT. This gives the protein CAGAPGQGPDTQYF.

V is TRBV2 and J is TRBJ1-2; the match to TRBD1 covers 8 bases. CDR1 and CDR2 (germline): SNHLY, FYNNEI. The CDR3 totals 17 residues. After removal of 3 bases from V and 4 bases from J, the junction contained 13 bases not matched to a gene. The CDR3 nucleotides are TGTGCCAGCAGTGACCCGCCCCAGGACAGGGTGATCTATGGCTACACCTTC. This sequence encodes CASSDPPQDRVIYGYTF.

This chain connects TRBV5-1 to TRBJ2-2; 10 bases align to TRBD2. With 4 bases clipped from V and 2 bases from J, the junction kept 14 bases outside the gene matches. Germline V gene data show CDR1 as SGHRS and CDR2 as YFSETQ. This CDR3 contains 19 residues. The DNA of the CDR3 is TGCGCCAGCAGCGGGCCTAGGTGGAGCGGGGGGGCCAACACCGGGGAGCTGTTTTTT. Its protein is CASSGPRWSGGANTGELFF.

The genes are TRBV5-1 and TRBJ2-7, with 8 bases fitting TRBD1. Germline V gives CDR1 SGHRS, CDR2 YFSETQ. CDR3 length: 16 amino acids. J lost 0 bases, V lost 3 bases, and 8 bases had no gene match. The CDR3 DNA reads as TGCGCCAGCAGCTCCTACGCCGGGACAGGCTCCTACGAGCAGTACTTC. The encoded protein is CASSSYAGTGSYEQYF.

This chain links TRBV5-1 with TRBJ1-6; no firm D call. Germline-derived CDR1 and CDR2 are SGHRS and YFSETQ. The CDR3 covers 16 residues. V shed 4 bases and J shed 2 bases, with 13 bases lying between them. The CDR3 is CASSPGRETYNSPLHF. CDR3 nucleotide sequence: TGCGCCAGCAGCCCGGGGAGGGAAACCTATAATTCACCCCTCCACTTT.

The chain is built from TRBV7-3 and TRBJ1-1, with D unclear. CDR3 length: 15 residues. CDR1 is SGHTA, CDR2 FQGTGA, per germline. Trimming removed 1 base at V and 7 bases at J, with 16 bases between. The CDR3 nucleotides are TGTGCCAGCAGCTTAATCGGGCGGGATAGGCATGAAGCTTTCTTT. Encoded protein: CASSLIGRDRHEAFF.

This rearrangement joins TRBV7-6 to TRBJ1-5; unclear D gene. Germline CDR1 reads SGHVS; CDR2 reads FNYEAQ. This CDR3 comprises 13 residues. V lost 5 bases and J lost 7, with 12 bases in between. The CDR3 DNA is TGTGCCAGCAGCCCCCAAAGCCTCCAGCCCCAGCATTTT. It yields the protein CASSPQSLQPQHF.

J is TRBJ1-4 and V is TRBV4-3, with D uncertain. CDR1 and CDR2 (germline): LGHNA, YSLEER. The CDR3 has 15 residues. V dropped 0 bases and J dropped 8 bases, with 13 bases sitting between them. The CDR3, as DNA: TGCGCCAGCAGCCAAGAGCCGCGAGAGAGCGAAAAACTGTTTTTT. Protein sequence: CASSQEPRESEKLFF.

The V gene is TRBV27, the J gene TRBJ2-4, with D possibly TRBD2 on 6 matching bases. The germline V gene encodes CDR1 MNHEY and CDR2 SMNVEV (reference sequence). Trimming took 3 bases from V and 5 from J, leaving 11 bases between them. The CDR3 sequence is 14 residues long. This chain's CDR3 is CASSFGRGENIQYF. CDR3 DNA sequence: TGTGCCAGCAGTTTTGGGCGGGGTGAAAACATTCAGTACTTC.